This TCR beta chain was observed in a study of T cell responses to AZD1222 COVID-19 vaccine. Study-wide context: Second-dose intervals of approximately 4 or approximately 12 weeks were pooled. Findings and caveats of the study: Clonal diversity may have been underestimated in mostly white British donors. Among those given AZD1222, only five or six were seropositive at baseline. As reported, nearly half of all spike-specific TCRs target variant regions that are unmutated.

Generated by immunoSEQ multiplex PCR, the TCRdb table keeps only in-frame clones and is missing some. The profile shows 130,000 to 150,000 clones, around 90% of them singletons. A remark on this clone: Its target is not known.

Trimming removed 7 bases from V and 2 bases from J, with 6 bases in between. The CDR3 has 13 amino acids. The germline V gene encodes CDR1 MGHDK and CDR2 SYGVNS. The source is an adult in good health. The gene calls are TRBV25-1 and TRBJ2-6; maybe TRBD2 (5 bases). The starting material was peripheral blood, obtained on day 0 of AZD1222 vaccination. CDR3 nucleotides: TGTGCCAGCACCGGGGCTGGGGCCAACGTCCTGACTTTC. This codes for CASTGAGANVLTF.